The 26 T cell receptor beta chains given below trace back to one sample, sequenced in a study of blood T cells in healthy people across ages (dated by TCRdb to 2014 to 2015). The protocol used for the library was 5' RACE. For sequencing, an Illumina HiSeq 2500 was employed. A second roughly 7 to 11 cycle PCR used a sample-barcoded 5' primer and a J-beta primer mix. TCRdb itself trimmed the public reads at Q25 with fastp, ran MiXCR and retained productive beta chains. One record per CDR3 amino acid sequence lists the most common genes and DNA. This sample comprises about 1,800,000 distinct CDR3 sequences, over 25% of them detected only once. 7.7% of the sample belongs to the ten largest clones. Sample: blood. The receptors were gathered from a woman in her 30s in good health.

The chain combines TRBV7-2 with TRBJ2-2; 7 nucleotides align to TRBD1. The J segment lost 4 bases and the V segment lost 6 bases, leaving 5 bases of the junction unmatched. The CDR3 contains 14 residues. Germline CDR1 SGHTA, CDR2 FQGNSA. CDR3 nucleotide sequence: TGTGCCAGCAGGGGGACAGCAATCACCGGGGAGCTGTTTTTT. Translation gives CASRGTAITGELFF.

This clonotype was detected ten times or more. The chain carries TRBV12-3 or TRBV12-4 and TRBJ2-7, with D perhaps matching TRBD2 (6 bases). V was cut by 7 bases and J by 1 base, with 20 bases left in between. CDR3 size: 16 residues. Here the CDR3 DNA reads TGTGCCAGCACCCTCTCCCGGGACTTGCCTTCCTACGAGCAGTACTTC. It translates to CASTLSRDLPSYEQYF.

In this sample, this clonotype turned up a few times. V and J are TRBV7-2 and TRBJ2-1; D ambiguous. The CDR3 is 16 residues long. With 1 base removed from V and 5 bases from J, the gap between germline ends came to 15 bases. The germline V gene encodes CDR1 SGHTA and CDR2 FQGNSA. In DNA, the CDR3 is TGTGCCAGCAGCTTAGTTGGTGTCAGCCGAGACAATGAGCAGTTCTTC. Protein: CASSLVGVSRDNEQFF.

This clonotype has at least ten counts. The chain links TRBV28 to TRBJ2-5, with D possibly TRBD1 on 5 matching bases. The CDR3 consists of 16 residues. CDR1 is MDHEN, CDR2 SYDVKM, per germline. V was cut by 8 bases and J by 2 bases, with 21 bases left in between. CDR3 sequence: CASSLGAAPRQETQYF. The CDR3 DNA is TGTGCCAGCTCCCTTGGGGCCGCGCCTAGGCAAGAGACCCAGTACTTC.

This chain connects TRBV5-1 to TRBJ2-6; perhaps TRBD1 as D (7 bases). The CDR3 loop spans 16 amino acids. V lost 3 bases to trimming and J lost 0 bases, with 10 bases between them. Germline V gene data show CDR1 as SGHRS and CDR2 as YFSETQ. The CDR3 region is CASSSGGLSGANVLTF. CDR3 in DNA: TGCGCCAGCAGCTCAGGGGGACTCTCTGGGGCCAACGTCCTGACTTTC.

This clonotype was detected a few times. This sequence joins TRBV3-1 and TRBJ2-3; tentatively, D is TRBD1 (6 bases). Per the germline V gene, CDR1 is LGHDT and CDR2 is YNNKEL (reference sequence). The CDR3 is made up of 15 amino acids. V lost 1 base to trimming and J lost 2 bases, with 10 bases between them. CDR3 amino acids: CASSQAGQITDTQYF. The CDR3 DNA follows: TGTGCCAGCAGCCAAGCTGGACAGATCACAGATACGCAGTATTTT.

This clonotype was seen more than once but under ten times. A read error may explain this, as a much larger clone is one base away. The chain carries TRBV5-1 and TRBJ2-7; TRBD1 aligns across 12 bases. V dropped 2 bases and J dropped 4; count of bases not matched to a gene: 7. Germline loops: CDR1 SGHRS, CDR2 YFSETQ. The CDR3 contains 16 residues. The DNA for the CDR3 is TGCGCCAGCAGCTTTGCCCCGGGACAGGGGGCTTACGAGCAGTACTTC. It translates to CASSFAPGQGAYEQYF.

This clonotype was recorded a few times. V gene TRBV12-3 or TRBV12-4 combines with J gene TRBJ2-3, with D tentatively TRBD2 (5 bases). The V and J ends lost 5 bases and 3 bases respectively, with 15 bases between them. CDR3 length: 15 amino acids. CDR3 DNA sequence: TGTGCCAGCAGTGGTCCCCTCGGGGAAACAGATACGCAGTATTTT. Translated: CASSGPLGETDTQYF.

On this clonotype itself: This may come from a read error, since a much larger clone is one base off. This chain's CDR3 is CCVETGSQFF. The CDR3 nucleotides are TGCTGCGTTGAGACGGGCTCGCAGTTCTTC. This chain connects TRBV29-1 to TRBJ2-1; D uncertain. The germline gives CDR1 SQVTM, CDR2 ANQGSEA. CDR3 length equals 10 residues.

The chain carries TRBV12-3 or TRBV12-4 and TRBJ1-5; TRBD1 might be the D (6 bases). The V end was cut by 5 bases, the J end by 3 bases, with 14 bases between. CDR3 length equals 15 residues. Here the CDR3 DNA reads TGTGCCAGCAGTCCAGACGGGGGCCCCAATCAGCCCCAGCATTTT. This translates into CASSPDGGPNQPQHF.

This clonotype has just a few counts. DNA for the CDR3: TGTGCCAGCAGCTACTCACCGGTGCCAACCTACGAGCAGTACTTC. It is translated as CASSYSPVPTYEQYF. The genes are TRBV7-3 and TRBJ2-7; D unresolved. V was clipped by 4 bases and J by 2 bases, with 15 bases between them. The CDR3 contains 15 residues. Germline V CDR1 and CDR2: SGHTA, FQGTGA.

The V and J genes are TRBV2 and TRBJ2-5; D not certain. The CDR3 contains 14 residues. CDR1 is SNHLY, CDR2 FYNNEI, per germline. Trimming shortened V by 3 bases and J by 11 bases, and 19 bases separated the two germline ends. The CDR3: CASSEGSSYSEQYF. In DNA, the CDR3 is TGTGCCAGCAGTGAGGGAAGTAGCTATAGTGAGCAGTACTTC.

This clonotype came up a few times. V gene TRBV7-3 combines with J gene TRBJ1-2; 7 nucleotides match TRBD1. V shed 3 bases and J 7 bases; nucleotides not matched to a gene: 5. This CDR3 has 13 amino acids. Germline V gene data show CDR1 as SGHTA and CDR2 as FQGTGA. This CDR3 reads CASSFDRARGYTF. In DNA form, the CDR3 reads TGTGCCAGCAGCTTTGACAGGGCTCGTGGCTACACCTTC.

This clonotype appeared many times. V is TRBV9 and J is TRBJ2-7, with D unclear. Trimming shortened V by 1 base and J by 0 bases, and 11 bases separated the two germline ends. CDR1 is SGDLS and CDR2 is YYNGEE in the germline V gene. This CDR3 is 15 amino acids long. The CDR3 here is CASSVSAESSYEQYF. Here the CDR3 DNA reads TGTGCCAGCAGCGTATCTGCGGAGAGCTCCTACGAGCAGTACTTC.

The CDR3 DNA reads TGTGCCAGCAGTGAGGGGCCTACCCAGTTCTTC. Translated, it gives CASSEGPTQFF. This chain joins TRBV25-1 and TRBJ2-1; a weak D match, TRBD1 (5 bases). Germline loops: CDR1 MGHDK, CDR2 SYGVNS. Trimming pared 3 bases from V and 13 bases from J, leaving 10 bases between. This CDR3 spans 11 amino acids.

This chain uses TRBV3-1 with TRBJ2-1; D is perhaps TRBD1 or TRBD2 (5 bases each). V lost 1 base to trimming and J lost 2 bases, with 18 bases between them. CDR1 is LGHDT and CDR2 is YNNKEL in the germline V gene (reference sequence). The CDR3 runs 18 residues. CDR3 in DNA: TGTGCCAGCAGCCAAGCCCCCCCAGTGGGGGTCCCCTACAATGAGCAGTTCTTC. Protein product: CASSQAPPVGVPYNEQFF.

The chain joins TRBV10-3 to TRBJ1-1; D is undetermined. Trimming left V 10 bases short and J 6 bases short, with 18 bases between. CDR1 and CDR2 (germline): ENHRY, SYGVKD. This CDR3 has 13 residues. The CDR3 nucleotides are TGTGCCAGTAGAGGCGATATGGGCGCTGAAGCTTTCTTT. Protein product: CASRGDMGAEAFF.

As concerns this clonotype: A junction end diverges from the germline sequence, so it may reflect a read error. V usage is TRBV5-1 and J usage is TRBJ2-1, with 9 positions matching TRBD2. The germline V gene encodes CDR1 SGHRS and CDR2 YFSETQ. This CDR3 is 16 amino acids long. CDR3 coding DNA: TGCGCCAGCAGCTCAAGTAGCGGGGGAATCTACAATGGGCAGTTCTTC. Protein sequence: CASSSSSGGIYNGQFF.

The rearrangement uses TRBV5-1 and TRBJ2-7, with no clear D. Trimming cost V 4 bases and J 0 bases, with 14 bases left between them. CDR1 and CDR2 (germline): SGHRS, YFSETQ. The CDR3 contains 15 residues. The CDR3 nucleotides read TGCGCCAGCAGCCACGATGGCACGAGCTCCTACGAGCAGTACTTC. Its protein is CASSHDGTSSYEQYF.

This rearrangement joins TRBV2 to TRBJ2-3; 8 bases match TRBD2. The CDR3 covers 15 residues. The germline V gene encodes CDR1 SNHLY and CDR2 FYNNEI. V shed 8 bases, J shed 6 bases, and the junction held 13 bases outside the gene matches. The CDR3 sequence is CASGPGGIMRDTQYF. For the CDR3, the DNA is TGTGCCAGCGGACCGGGAGGGATTATGAGGGATACGCAGTATTTT.

The table lists this clonotype with a few counts. The gene calls are TRBV12-3 or TRBV12-4 and TRBJ2-3; 8 bases match TRBD1. V was clipped by 5 bases and J by 6 bases; unmatched bases: 10. CDR3 size: 15 residues. As DNA, the CDR3 is TGTGCCAGCAGTATCAGACAGGGGAAGGTTGATACGCAGTATTTT. This sequence encodes CASSIRQGKVDTQYF.

Note on this clonotype: A much larger clonotype is one base distant, so this may be a read error. This chain joins TRBV29-1 and TRBJ2-7; the D gene could be TRBD1 or TRBD2 (5 bases each). This CDR3 region has 14 residues. Germline values: CDR1 SQVTM, CDR2 ANQGSEA. The germline V and J ends were trimmed by 7 bases and 4 bases, with 20 bases remaining between them. The CDR3 region is CSAGGRQGPYEQYF. As DNA, the CDR3 is TGCAGCGCCGGTGGGCGGCAGGGACCATACGAGCAGTACTTC.

Notes on this clonotype: The junction departs from the called germline gene at one end, perhaps through a read error. The rearrangement links TRBV7-2 to TRBJ1-5; TRBD1 might be the D (6 bases). Germline CDR1 and CDR2: SGHTA and FQGNSA. This CDR3 is built from 15 residues. The DNA of the CDR3 is TGTTCCAGCAGCTTCGCAGGGGCGATTAATCAGCCCCAGCATTTT. It is translated as CSSSFAGAINQPQHF.

A few counts support this clonotype. The rearrangement uses TRBV12-3 or TRBV12-4 and TRBJ2-1; TRBD2 matches at 7 bases. The CDR3 is 15 residues long. Germline trimming cut 6 bases from V and 4 bases from J; bases unmatched to any gene: 9. CDR3 sequence reads: CASSPSERGYNEQFF. In DNA, the CDR3 is TGTGCCAGCAGCCCCTCGGAGCGGGGTTACAATGAGCAGTTCTTC.

This clonotype occurred a few times. The chain is built from TRBV7-8 and TRBJ2-1, with TRBD2 matching 8 bases. This CDR3 region has 19 residues. V dropped 4 bases and J dropped 0; count of bases not matched to a gene: 14. Germline assignment: CDR1 SGHVS and CDR2 FQNEAQ. The CDR3 DNA reads TGTGCCAGCAGCTCCCGGACAGTACTAGCGGCCAGCTCCTACAATGAGCAGTTCTTC. Translation: CASSSRTVLAASSYNEQFF.

The chain carries TRBV7-2 and TRBJ1-5, with 8 bases identical to TRBD1. Trimming cost V 8 bases and J 1 base; bases outside gene matches: 7. CDR1 and CDR2 (germline): SGHTA, FQGNSA. The CDR3 sequence is 15 residues long. The CDR3 DNA is TGTGCCAGCGCAACCGGGACAGGCAGCAATCAGCCCCAGCATTTT. Amino acids: CASATGTGSNQPQHF.